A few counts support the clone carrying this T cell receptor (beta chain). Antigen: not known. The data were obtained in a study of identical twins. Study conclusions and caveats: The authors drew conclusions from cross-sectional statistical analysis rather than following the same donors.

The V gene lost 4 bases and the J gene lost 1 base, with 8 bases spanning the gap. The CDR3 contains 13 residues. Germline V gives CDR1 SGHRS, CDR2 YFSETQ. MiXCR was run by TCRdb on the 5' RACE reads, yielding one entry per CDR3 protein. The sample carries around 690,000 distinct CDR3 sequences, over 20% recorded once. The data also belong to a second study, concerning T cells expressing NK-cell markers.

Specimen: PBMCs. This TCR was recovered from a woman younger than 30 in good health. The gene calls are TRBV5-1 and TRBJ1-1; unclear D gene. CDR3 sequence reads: CASSDASNTEAFF. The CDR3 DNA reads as TGCGCCAGCAGCGATGCCTCGAACACTGAAGCTTTCTTT.